This paragraph reports one T cell receptor (beta chain). Its antigen remains unidentified. These data belong to a study of T cells after yellow fever vaccination. About the research overall: Any fraction with a low cell number was prepared using SMART-Seq v4 Ultra Low Input.

Points from the study as a whole: Most clones from primary vaccination were detected again post-booster (roughly 95% CD4, 88% CD8).

UMIs were added to TCR cDNA along with a universal primer site when it was made by 5'RACE template switching. TCRdb reprocessed the 5' RACE reads with MiXCR, giving one entry per CDR3 protein. The sample carries 60,000 to 95,000 distinct CDR3 sequences, around 7.1% recorded once. The TCR was taken from a man aged 18-30 years who received the YFV17D yellow fever vaccine. Sequenced material: CD8+ T cells sorted from PBMCs, taken around 10 days after the first yellow fever vaccination.

The CDR3: CATRQGSSYNEQFF. CDR3 in DNA: TGTGCCACCCGACAGGGGAGCTCCTACAATGAGCAGTTCTTC. V and J are TRBV24-1 and TRBJ2-1, with 8 bases matching TRBD1. The CDR3 is 14 amino acids. V shed 9 bases and J 0 bases; nucleotides not matched to a gene: 3. Germline loops: CDR1 KGHDR, CDR2 SFDVKD.